The next 5 T cell receptor beta chains were all read from a single sample in a study of PD-1 blockade in classical Hodgkin lymphoma. Time point of the sample: cycle 4 day 1 (C4D1), after six to seven weeks of nivolumab. Every patient had relapsed following autologous stem cell transplantation, and cohorts differed in brentuximab vedotin exposure. Researchers pulled CD8+ T cells out of thawed PBMCs using magnetic negative selection. Sequencing used immunoSEQ multiplex PCR; TCRdb keeps in-frame clones, though not all of them. The sample carries 4,500 or so clones, 72% recorded once. The material was CD8+ T cells from blood, obtained before the fourth cycle of nivolumab. Receptor source: a human donor with classical Hodgkin lymphoma.

This rearrangement joins TRBV27 to TRBJ2-3; the match to TRBD2 covers 9 bases. The CDR3 is made up of 16 amino acids. With 5 bases clipped from V and 6 bases from J, the junction kept 12 bases outside the gene matches. From germline, CDR1 is MNHEY and CDR2 SMNVEV (reference sequence). The CDR3 region has the DNA TGTGCCAGCAGTCCCGGACTAGCGAGTCGTCTGGATACGCAGTATTTT. It translates to CASSPGLASRLDTQYF.

The chain is built from TRBV5-5 and TRBJ2-7; no clear D gene. CDR1 SGHKS and CDR2 YYEKEE come from the germline V gene (reference sequence). V lost 4 bases to trimming and J lost 4 bases, with 15 bases between them. The CDR3 has 14 residues. In DNA, the CDR3 is TGTGCCAGCAGCAAGGACGGAAGCTCATACGAGCAGTACTTC. It translates to CASSKDGSSYEQYF.

This clone was counted between two and nine times. The gene calls are TRBV4-3 and TRBJ1-6; D perhaps matches TRBD1 (5 bases). Germline V gene lookup returns CDR1 LGHNA and CDR2 YSLEER. This CDR3 is built from 16 residues. Trimming pared 1 base from V and 11 bases from J, leaving 18 bases between. The CDR3 DNA follows: TGCGCCAGCAGCCAAGTAGCGGAGACCCGGGGGACACCCCTCCACTTT. Protein product: CASSQVAETRGTPLHF.

This clone is judged large. This sequence joins TRBV27 and TRBJ1-6, with 8 bases fitting TRBD1. This CDR3 has 17 residues. Losses at the gene ends were 2 bases for V and 9 bases for J; bases not matched to a gene: 12. Germline CDR1 reads MNHEY; CDR2 reads SMNVEV (reference sequence). The CDR3, as DNA: TGTGCCAGCAGTTTACTCACAATAACAGGGGGTGGTTCACCCCTCCACTTT. Amino acid sequence: CASSLLTITGGGSPLHF.

This chain uses TRBV6-8 with TRBJ2-2; 9 nucleotides agree with TRBD2. CDR3 length: 16 amino acids. Germline CDR1 is MNHGY and CDR2 is SAAAGT. The J segment lost 7 bases and the V segment lost 11 bases, leaving 17 bases of the junction unmatched. The CDR3 spells CAAPGAGGPRGGELFF. As DNA, the CDR3 is TGTGCCGCCCCAGGGGCGGGGGGGCCGAGAGGCGGGGAGCTGTTTTTT.